This passage covers 21 T cell receptor beta chains from one sample sequenced in a study of T cells in Graves' hyperthyroidism and ophthalmopathy. Regions amplified from RNA transcripts were the TCR beta CDR3 regions. With the HTBI primer set, the TCR CDR3 went through a first round of RT-PCR. TCRdb called the multiplex PCR reads again in MiXCR, with one record for every CDR3 protein. The profile covers around 540,000 distinct CDR3 sequences, with around 42% appearing a single time and 8.2% taken by the ten largest. Sequencing was carried out using peripheral blood or thyroid tissue (not recorded which). The origin of the receptors is a young woman with Graves' hyperthyroidism.

The gene calls are TRBV15 and TRBJ1-1; D is uncertain. The CDR3 spans 11 residues. Deletions cut 0 bases from V and 11 bases from J, with 7 bases between. CDR1 and CDR2 from the germline V gene are LNHNV and YYDKDF (reference sequence). This CDR3 reads CATSRDRVAFF. The DNA of the CDR3 is TGTGCCACCAGCAGAGATCGGGTGGCTTTCTTT.

This clonotype came up once. The V gene is TRBV15, the J gene TRBJ2-7; 7 bases agree with TRBD2. Germline values: CDR1 LNHNV, CDR2 YYDKDF (reference sequence). The J segment lost 6 bases and the V segment lost 3 bases, leaving 14 bases of the junction unmatched. CDR3 size: 16 residues. In DNA form, the CDR3 reads TGTGCCACCAGCAGTTTGCCTAGCGGCATCTCGGGCGAGCAGTACTTC. Protein sequence: CATSSLPSGISGEQYF.

This clonotype was found a few times. The chain links TRBV20-1 to TRBJ1-5; D gene unclear. This CDR3 comprises 12 residues. The germline V gene has CDR1 DFQATT and CDR2 SNEGSKA (reference sequence). Trimming left V 0 bases short and J 7 bases short, with 7 bases between. The CDR3 nucleotides read TGCAGTGCTAGAGATGGTGCCCAGCCCCAGCATTTT. It specifies CSARDGAQPQHF.

The J gene is TRBJ1-2, the V gene TRBV20-1; D gene uncertain. The ends were cut back, 3 bases at V and 6 bases at J, with 8 bases in the middle. The CDR3 covers 11 residues. Germline CDR1 and CDR2: DFQATT and SNEGSKA (reference sequence). The CDR3 loop reads CSARGFNGYTF. CDR3 nucleotide sequence: TGCAGTGCTAGGGGGTTCAATGGCTACACCTTC.

The rearrangement joins TRBV7-9 to TRBJ1-1; tentatively, D is TRBD1 (5 bases). The V end was cut by 5 bases, the J end by 3 bases, with 22 bases between. The CDR3 is 17 residues long. Germline values: CDR1 SEHNR, CDR2 FQNEAQ (reference sequence). In nucleotides, the CDR3 is TGTGCCAGCAGCCAAGGAGACAGCGACGTACTACACACTGAAGCTTTCTTT. Protein: CASSQGDSDVLHTEAFF.

Regarding this clonotype: No conserved phenylalanine or tryptophan ends this CDR3, so it is likely a read error. It is unclear where the CDR3 begins or ends on the DNA, so no DNA is shown, and the CDR3 is as TCRdb lists it. V usage is TRBV10-1 and J usage is TRBJ1-6. The CDR3 contains 8 residues when both ends are counted. CDR1 is WNHNN and CDR2 is SYGVQD in the germline V gene (reference sequence). This CDR3 is CASSESNE.

The rearrangement joins TRBV19 to TRBJ1-2, with 10 bases that match TRBD1. Germline CDR1 reads LNHDA; CDR2 reads SQIVND (reference sequence). V was clipped by 8 bases and J by 2 bases; unmatched bases: 5. The CDR3 extends over 14 amino acids. The CDR3 protein is CASRDRGENYGYTF. CDR3 DNA sequence: TGTGCCAGTCGGGACAGGGGCGAAAACTATGGCTACACCTTC.

Turning to this clonotype: A clone one base away is much larger, so this may be a read error. V and J are TRBV25-1 and TRBJ1-2; possible D gene TRBD1, 5 bases. The CDR3 spans 13 residues. Per germline, CDR1 MGHDK and CDR2 SYGVNS. The CDR3 spells CASSSGETYGHTF. The CDR3 DNA reads TGTGCCAGCAGTTCGGGGGAGACCTATGGCCACACCTTC.

This clonotype showed up just a few times. At one boundary the junction diverges from the germline segment, which might be a read error. This chain joins TRBV20-1 and TRBJ1-1, with D possibly being TRBD1 (6 bases). The CDR3 runs 13 residues. CDR1 is DFQATT, CDR2 SNEGSKA, per germline (reference sequence). CDR3 coding DNA: TGCAGTGCTAGACGAGGGGGGAACATTGAAGCTTTCTTT. It translates to CSARRGGNIEAFF.

The V and J genes are TRBV7-8 and TRBJ1-2; D perhaps matches TRBD1 (5 bases). CDR1 is SGHVS, CDR2 FQNEAQ, per germline. This CDR3 has 13 amino acids. Trimming pared 1 base from V and 7 bases from J, leaving 10 bases between. Here the CDR3 DNA reads TGTGCCAGCAGCTTAGTGAGGGGTTCTGGCTACACCTTC. Translated, it gives CASSLVRGSGYTF.

The chain employs TRBV2 and TRBJ2-2, with a possible D match to TRBD2 (5 bases). V was cut by 8 bases and J by 6 bases, with 13 bases left in between. CDR1 is SNHLY and CDR2 is FYNNEI in the germline V gene. The CDR3 has 13 amino acids. CDR3 DNA sequence: TGTGCCAGCTCGGCGGACTGGGCCGGGGAGCTGTTTTTT. Encoded protein: CASSADWAGELFF.

The chain couples TRBV2 to TRBJ1-4, with 7 positions matching TRBD1. The germline gives CDR1 SNHLY, CDR2 FYNNEI. J gave up 8 bases and V 5 bases, and 11 bases lay outside the gene matches. The CDR3 is made up of 15 amino acids. CDR3 nucleotide sequence: TGTGCCAGCAGTCATCGTCGCAGGGGGTTGGAAAAACTGTTTTTT. The encoded protein is CASSHRRRGLEKLFF.

This clonotype was found a few times. The genes are TRBV20-1 and TRBJ2-7, with D possibly TRBD1 on 6 matching bases. CDR3 size: 14 residues. Germline V CDR1 and CDR2: DFQATT, SNEGSKA (reference sequence). V was cut by 5 bases and J by 7 bases, with 21 bases left in between. In DNA form, the CDR3 reads TGCAGTGCTCCTCTTCAGAGGGGGTTGTGGGAGCAGTACTTC. It codes for CSAPLQRGLWEQYF.

The V call is TRBV7-2, the J call TRBJ2-5, with 8 bases aligning to TRBD2. Trimming took 3 bases from V and 0 from J; bases not matched to a gene: 6. Germline CDR1 is SGHTA and CDR2 is FQGNSA. This CDR3 region has 16 residues. The DNA of the CDR3 is TGTGCCAGCAGCTTGGCTAGCGGGCGGTACCAAGAGACCCAGTACTTC. It is translated as CASSLASGRYQETQYF.

This clonotype has a count of ten or more. The rearrangement joins TRBV29-1 to TRBJ1-5, with D possibly being TRBD1 (5 bases). The CDR3 runs to 14 residues. Germline V gene data show CDR1 as SQVTM and CDR2 as ANQGSEA. Trimming shortened V by 5 bases and J by 2 bases, and 13 bases separated the two germline ends. Here the CDR3 reads CSVTGSNGNQPQHF. The CDR3 region has the DNA TGCAGCGTTACAGGATCTAATGGCAATCAGCCCCAGCATTTT.

This clonotype was recorded a few times. A junction boundary mismatches the germline segment, possibly from a read error. The chain has TRBV7-2 and TRBJ2-7; tentative D call: TRBD1 (5 bases). This CDR3 spans 13 amino acids. The germline V gene has CDR1 SGHTA and CDR2 FQGNSA. DNA for the CDR3: TGCGCCAGCAGCCAAGACTCAACAGGCGAGCAGTACTTC. It codes for CASSQDSTGEQYF.

This clonotype was seen at least ten times. The rearrangement uses TRBV24-1 and TRBJ1-4; no clear D gene. The CDR3 loop spans 13 amino acids. The germline V and J ends were trimmed by 4 bases and 5 bases, with 7 bases remaining between them. Per germline, CDR1 KGHDR and CDR2 SFDVKD. The CDR3: CATSDNLNEKLFF. The CDR3, as DNA: TGTGCCACCAGTGACAATCTAAATGAAAAACTGTTTTTT.

A note on this clonotype: This sequence may be a read error, since a much larger clone differs from it by one base. The rearrangement links TRBV7-8 to TRBJ1-5, with a possible D match to TRBD1 (5 bases). The CDR3 is 16 amino acids. V was shortened by 6 bases and J by 0 bases, with 15 bases between the two germline ends. Germline loops: CDR1 SGHVS, CDR2 FQNEAQ. CDR3 residues: CASRSPPTASNQPQHF. CDR3 nucleotides: TGTGCCAGCAGGTCACCTCCGACAGCTAGCAATCAGCCCCAGCATTTT. Filled out from reference TRBV7-8 and TRBJ1-5, the complete variable domain reads GAGVSQSPRYKVAKRGQDVALRCDPISGHVSLFWYQQALGQGPEFLTYFQNEAQLDKSGLPSDRFFAERPEGSVSTLKIQRTQQEDSAVYLCASRSPPTASNQPQHFGDGTRLSIL.

This clonotype came up many times. The chain joins TRBV2 to TRBJ1-2; weak D call: TRBD1 (5 bases). Germline loops: CDR1 SNHLY, CDR2 FYNNEI. V gave up 8 bases and J gave up 0 bases, with 7 bases separating them. CDR3 length: 12 amino acids. CDR3 sequence reads: CASRDPNYGYTF. The CDR3 DNA is TGTGCCAGCCGGGACCCTAACTATGGCTACACCTTC.

This clonotype occurred many times. The chain links TRBV25-1 to TRBJ1-5; no reliable D call. The CDR3 runs 13 residues. From germline, CDR1 is MGHDK and CDR2 SYGVNS. V was clipped by 2 bases and J by 3 bases, with 5 bases between them. The CDR3: CASSEQANQPQHF. The DNA of the CDR3 is TGTGCCAGCAGTGAACAGGCCAATCAGCCCCAGCATTTT. Variable domain in full (rest from reference TRBV25-1 and TRBJ1-5): EADIYQTPRYLVIGTGKKITLECSQTMGHDKMYWYQQDPGMELHLIHYSYGVNSTEKGDLSSESTVSRIRTEHFPLTLESARPSHTSQYLCASSEQANQPQHFGDGTRLSIL.

This clonotype showed up just a few times. The chain carries TRBV7-3 and TRBJ2-7; TRBD1 might be the D (6 bases). The V gene's germline CDR1 is SGHTA and CDR2 FQGTGA. Trimming shortened V by 5 bases and J by 4 bases, and 15 bases separated the two germline ends. CDR3 length: 14 residues. The CDR3 sequence is CASSRTATGYEQYF. The CDR3 DNA is TGTGCCAGCAGCCGGACAGCTACCGGGTACGAGCAGTACTTC.